Listed here are 24 T cell receptor beta chains from one sample, sequenced in a study of immune evolution from preneoplasia to lung adenocarcinoma. Using immunoSEQ multiplex PCR, the repertoire was profiled, and TCRdb retains in-frame clones only, with some absent. In the table there are some 6,000 clones, roughly 80% of which are singletons. Sequencing used FFPE adjacent normal lung tissue. These receptors all come from a person in their 70s with lung adenocarcinoma.

The rearrangement links TRBV6-4 to TRBJ1-4; 8 nucleotides agree with TRBD1. Germline V gene lookup returns CDR1 MRHNA and CDR2 SNTAGT. J gave up 5 bases and V 10 bases, and 9 bases lay outside the gene matches. The CDR3 has 14 residues. The CDR3 loop reads CAIHQTGVNEKLFF. The DNA for the CDR3 is TGTGCCATCCACCAGACAGGGGTGAATGAAAAACTGTTTTTT.

The chain combines TRBV19 with TRBJ1-5, with 12 bases lining up with TRBD1. Trimming took 5 bases from V and 6 from J; bases not matched to a gene: 11. CDR1 LNHDA and CDR2 SQIVND come from the germline V gene (reference sequence). CDR3 length: 17 residues. The CDR3 region is CASSGSPGDRGPQPQHF. Written as DNA, the CDR3 is TGTGCCAGTAGTGGAAGCCCCGGGGACAGGGGGCCTCAGCCCCAGCATTTT.

In this sample, this clone turned up once. This chain uses TRBV18 with TRBJ1-5; TRBD1 matches at 8 bases. V was pared by 6 bases and J by 4 bases, with 8 bases of the junction left unmatched. The CDR3 spans 15 residues. CDR1 is KGHSH and CDR2 is LQKENI in the germline V gene. The CDR3 reads CASSPTGERNQPQHF. The CDR3 DNA reads as TGTGCCAGCTCCCCGACAGGGGAAAGGAATCAGCCCCAGCATTTT.

V gene TRBV6-5 combines with J gene TRBJ2-1, with TRBD2 matching 12 bases. The CDR3 length is 15 residues. V shed 2 bases and J 6 bases; nucleotides not matched to a gene: 2. Germline CDR1 reads MNHEY; CDR2 reads SVGAGI. CDR3 amino acids: CASSYGGLAGNEQFF. As DNA, the CDR3 is TGTGCCAGCAGTTACGGGGGACTAGCGGGCAATGAGCAGTTCTTC.

The chain joins TRBV11-2 to TRBJ2-1; 8 nucleotides align to TRBD1. V was pared by 1 base and J by 5 bases, with 10 bases of the junction left unmatched. Per germline, CDR1 SGHAT and CDR2 FQNNGV. The CDR3 covers 17 residues. The CDR3 sequence: CASSLGRDRLSDNEQFF. CDR3 DNA sequence: TGTGCCAGCAGCTTAGGCCGGGACAGGTTATCCGACAATGAGCAGTTCTTC.

This rearrangement joins TRBV13 to TRBJ1-2; 11 nucleotides line up with TRBD1. The V gene end was trimmed by 0 bases and the J gene end by 4 bases; junction bases not matched to a gene: 4. The CDR3 totals 16 residues. Germline V gene lookup returns CDR1 PRHDT and CDR2 FYEKMQ (reference sequence). Here the CDR3 reads CASSLGSGTGGYGYTF. The CDR3 DNA sequence: TGTGCCAGCAGCTTAGGGTCCGGGACAGGGGGCTATGGCTACACCTTC.

The V gene is TRBV15, the J gene TRBJ2-5; D unresolved. The CDR3 totals 13 residues. Looked up from germline, CDR1 is LNHNV and CDR2 is YYDKDF (reference sequence). Trimming pared 3 bases from V and 9 bases from J, leaving 14 bases between. The CDR3 here is CATSRSGGLAQYF. CDR3 DNA: TGTGCCACCAGCAGGTCTGGTGGTTTGGCCCAGTACTTC.

This clone was seen just once. The J gene is TRBJ1-2, the V gene TRBV18; 8 positions match TRBD1. V shed 0 bases, J shed 8 bases, and the junction held 2 bases outside the gene matches. The germline gives CDR1 KGHSH, CDR2 LQKENI. This CDR3 is 13 amino acids long. CDR3 region: CASSPPTGGGYTF. Written as DNA, the CDR3 is TGTGCCAGCTCACCACCTACAGGGGGGGGCTACACCTTC.

The chain employs TRBV19 and TRBJ1-3; no firm D call. Germline-derived CDR1 and CDR2 are LNHDA and SQIVND (reference sequence). Trimming cost V 5 bases and J 4 bases, with 6 bases left between them. The CDR3 sequence is 12 residues long. CDR3 bases: TGTGCCAGTAGTCGAGGAGGAAACACCATATATTTT. Protein product: CASSRGGNTIYF.

This chain uses TRBV27 with TRBJ2-7; 7 nucleotides line up with TRBD2. The V segment lost 6 bases and the J segment 4 bases; nucleotides outside the gene matches: 9. The CDR3 contains 14 residues. Germline CDR1 is MNHEY and CDR2 is SMNVEV (reference sequence). DNA of the CDR3: TGTGCCAGCAGACGGCGGGAGAGTGTTTACGAGCAGTACTTC. Residues: CASRRRESVYEQYF.

The genes are TRBV4-2 and TRBJ1-5; a weak D match, TRBD1 (5 bases). The germline CDR1 and CDR2 sequences are LGHNA and YNFKEQ. The CDR3 is made up of 15 amino acids. Trimming pared 0 bases from V and 7 bases from J, leaving 13 bases between. The CDR3 sequence is CASSQDGQGGQPQHF. The CDR3 coding sequence is TGTGCCAGCAGCCAAGATGGGCAGGGTGGCCAGCCCCAGCATTTT.

The chain employs TRBV5-6 and TRBJ2-5, with 10 bases fitting TRBD1. The CDR3 runs 14 residues. V shed 3 bases and J 4 bases; nucleotides not matched to a gene: 3. Germline assignment: CDR1 SGHDT and CDR2 YYEEEE. The DNA of the CDR3 is TGTGCCAGCAGCTGGACAGGGGGAGCAGAGACCCAGTACTTC. This translates into CASSWTGGAETQYF.

The chain employs TRBV6-1 and TRBJ2-1; possibly TRBD1 or TRBD2 for D (5 bases each). V gave up 10 bases and J gave up 6 bases, with 16 bases separating them. The CDR3 runs to 13 residues. Germline CDR1 reads MNHNS; CDR2 reads SASEGT. In nucleotides, the CDR3 is TGTGCCACCTCTCGGGGCCCTGGCAATGAGCAGTTCTTC. Amino acids: CATSRGPGNEQFF.

The chain links TRBV2 to TRBJ2-5; 10 bases agree with TRBD1. In germline, CDR1 is SNHLY, CDR2 FYNNEI. The CDR3 has 14 residues. After removal of 4 bases from V and 5 bases from J, the junction contained 4 bases not matched to a gene. The CDR3 DNA reads TGTGCCAGCAGTGGGACAGGGGGGGCGGAGACCCAGTACTTC. As protein: CASSGTGGAETQYF. Full variable domain (rest looked up from reference TRBV2 and TRBJ2-5): EPEVTQTPSHQVTQMGQEVILRCVPISNHLYFYWYRQILGQKVEFLVSFYNNEISEKSEIFDDQFSVERPDGSNFTLKIRSTKLEDSAMYFCASSGTGGAETQYFGPGTRLLVL.

This chain uses TRBV6-5 with TRBJ2-7; D gene ambiguous. V gave up 0 bases and J gave up 2 bases, with 11 bases separating them. This CDR3 region has 15 residues. The V gene's germline CDR1 is MNHEY and CDR2 SVGAGI. CDR3 in amino acids: CASSYSPGPTYEQYF. For the CDR3, the DNA is TGTGCCAGCAGTTACTCTCCCGGCCCTACCTACGAGCAGTACTTC.

V usage is TRBV28 and J usage is TRBJ2-5; 10 positions match TRBD2. Germline V CDR1 and CDR2: MDHEN, SYDVKM. The CDR3 consists of 21 residues. The V segment lost 3 bases and the J segment 5 bases; nucleotides outside the gene matches: 24. The chain's CDR3 is CASSFPRDPQYTSGVGETQYF. For the CDR3, the DNA is TGTGCCAGCAGTTTCCCCCGGGACCCCCAGTACACTAGCGGGGTCGGGGAGACCCAGTACTTC.

The V gene is TRBV15, the J gene TRBJ2-5; a possible D gene is TRBD2 (6 bases). The closer fit of TRBJ2-7 to the DNA end suggests the J call may be wrong. Germline CDR1 and CDR2: LNHNV and YYDKDF (reference sequence). This CDR3 comprises 16 residues. The CDR3 DNA sequence: TGTGCCACCAGCAATCCGGGACTGACTACATCCTACGAGCAGTACTTC. Encoded protein: CATSNPGLTTSYEQYF.

The chain recombines TRBV20-1 with TRBJ1-2; no reliable D call. From germline, CDR1 is DFQATT and CDR2 SNEGSKA (reference sequence). The V and J ends lost 7 bases and 6 bases respectively, with 9 bases between them. The CDR3 is 10 amino acids. The CDR3 DNA sequence: TGCAGTGGAGGGAGGAATGGCTACACCTTC. It specifies CSGGRNGYTF.

The rearrangement links TRBV6-5 to TRBJ2-7; perhaps D is TRBD1 or TRBD2 (5 bases each). This CDR3 has 13 amino acids. V was pared by 3 bases and J by 7 bases, with 13 bases between. Germline-derived CDR1 and CDR2 are MNHEY and SVGAGI. The CDR3 loop reads CASSYHGDGEQYF. The CDR3, as DNA: TGTGCCAGCAGTTATCACGGGGACGGGGAGCAGTACTTC.

The V gene is TRBV19, the J gene TRBJ2-7; 9 bases agree with TRBD1. CDR3 length: 15 amino acids. Germline CDR1 reads LNHDA; CDR2 reads SQIVND (reference sequence). Trimming cost V 4 bases and J 1 base; bases outside gene matches: 5. The CDR3 sequence: CASSRGQGGSYEQYF. DNA for the CDR3: TGTGCCAGTAGTAGGGGACAGGGAGGATCCTACGAGCAGTACTTC.

The CDR3 is CASYPGPGYSGNTIYF. In nucleotides, the CDR3 is TGTGCCAGCTACCCCGGCCCGGGATACTCTGGAAACACCATATATTTT. The gene calls are TRBV2 and TRBJ1-3; unclear D gene. The CDR3 sequence is 16 residues long. With 8 bases removed from V and 0 bases from J, the gap between germline ends came to 17 bases. From germline, CDR1 is SNHLY and CDR2 FYNNEI.

The chain combines TRBV28 with TRBJ1-1, with D perhaps TRBD1 (5 bases). Trimming stripped 7 bases from V and 0 bases from J, with 18 bases between. This CDR3 has 16 residues. Germline V gene lookup returns CDR1 MDHEN and CDR2 SYDVKM. The CDR3 nucleotides read TGTGCCAGCACCAAACTATTTGGGGGACTGAACACTGAAGCTTTCTTT. Translated: CASTKLFGGLNTEAFF.

J is TRBJ2-7 and V is TRBV7-6; tentative D call: TRBD1 (5 bases). The ends were cut back, 8 bases at V and 3 bases at J, with 11 bases in the middle. The germline V gene has CDR1 SGHVS and CDR2 FNYEAQ. There are 12 residues in the CDR3. The CDR3: CASGHSLYEQYF. The CDR3 DNA reads as TGTGCCAGCGGACATAGCCTCTACGAGCAGTACTTC.

The chain couples TRBV11-2 to TRBJ1-3; D not certain. This CDR3 has 16 residues. V dropped 1 base and J dropped 1 base, with 11 bases sitting between them. CDR1 and CDR2 from the germline V gene are SGHAT and FQNNGV. CDR3 protein: CASSLAPPWSGNTIYF. The CDR3 DNA reads TGTGCCAGCAGCTTAGCACCTCCGTGGTCTGGAAACACCATATATTTT.